One and the same sample provided the 5 T cell receptor beta chains below, sequenced in a study of graft-versus-host responses after intestinal transplantation. Sequencing was performed with immunoSEQ multiplex PCR; in TCRdb, only in-frame clones are kept and a portion is missing. The repertoire includes about 38,000 clones, roughly 80% of them detected once, and 3.5% sits in the top ten. The material sequenced was PBMCs, taken more than 950 days after transplant. The receptors derive from a human patient who received an intestinal transplant, so some T cells may come from the graft donor.

The chain recombines TRBV6-1 with TRBJ2-5; either TRBD1 or TRBD2 may fit D (5 bases each). The closer fit of TRBJ2-7 to the DNA end suggests the J call may be wrong. Per the germline V gene, CDR1 is MNHNS and CDR2 is SASEGT. The CDR3 extends over 15 amino acids. CDR3 coding DNA: TGTGCCAGCAGTGACCGTCCTCGGGACGGACACGAGCAGTACTTC. Protein: CASSDRPRDGHEQYF.

The chain couples TRBV28 to TRBJ2-1, with 8 positions matching TRBD1. From germline, CDR1 is MDHEN and CDR2 SYDVKM. CDR3 size: 13 residues. The V gene end was trimmed by 9 bases and the J gene end by 4 bases; junction bases not matched to a gene: 5. Written as DNA, the CDR3 is TGTGCCAGTGGACAGGGCGTTTACAATGAGCAGTTCTTC. It codes for CASGQGVYNEQFF.

This rearrangement joins TRBV6-5 to TRBJ1-1, with TRBD1 matching 7 bases. V shed 6 bases and J 5 bases; nucleotides not matched to a gene: 9. The CDR3 is 14 amino acids. Germline V CDR1 and CDR2: MNHEY, SVGAGI. CDR3 in amino acids: CASSDRVSFTEAFF. In DNA, the CDR3 is TGTGCCAGCAGCGACAGGGTGAGTTTTACTGAAGCTTTCTTT.

This sequence joins TRBV2 and TRBJ1-4; TRBD1 agrees at 8 bases. CDR1 and CDR2 from the germline V gene are SNHLY and FYNNEI. The CDR3 contains 14 residues. V lost 6 bases to trimming and J lost 3 bases; unmatched junction nucleotides: 3. The CDR3, as DNA: TGTGCCAGCAGCAGGACAGGGCCTAATGAAAAACTGTTTTTT. Its translation is CASSRTGPNEKLFF.

This chain connects TRBV2 to TRBJ2-7, with TRBD1 matching 10 bases. J gave up 6 bases and V 7 bases, and 6 bases lay outside the gene matches. The CDR3 has 13 residues. CDR1 and CDR2 (germline): SNHLY, FYNNEI. CDR3 amino acids: CASTGTGVLEQYF. The CDR3 nucleotides are TGTGCCAGCACAGGGACAGGGGTTCTCGAGCAGTACTTC.